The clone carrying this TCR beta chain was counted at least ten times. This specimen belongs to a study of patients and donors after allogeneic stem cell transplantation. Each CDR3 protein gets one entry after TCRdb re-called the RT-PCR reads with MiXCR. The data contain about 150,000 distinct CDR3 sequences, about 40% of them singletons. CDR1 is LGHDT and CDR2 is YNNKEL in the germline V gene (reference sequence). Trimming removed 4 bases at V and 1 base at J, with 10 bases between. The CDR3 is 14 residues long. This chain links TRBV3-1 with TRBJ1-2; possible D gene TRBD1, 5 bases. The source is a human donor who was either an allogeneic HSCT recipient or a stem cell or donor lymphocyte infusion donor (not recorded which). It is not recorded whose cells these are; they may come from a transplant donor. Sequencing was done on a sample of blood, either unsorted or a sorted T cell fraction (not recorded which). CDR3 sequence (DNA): TGTGCCAGCAGCCTGACGACAGTTAACTATGGCTACACCTTC. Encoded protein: CASSLTTVNYGYTF.